This T cell receptor (beta chain) originates from a study of T cells in Graves' hyperthyroidism and ophthalmopathy. Regions amplified from RNA transcripts were the TCR beta CDR3 regions. When the TCR CDR3 underwent first-round RT-PCR, the HTBI primer set was used. TCRdb reprocessed the multiplex PCR reads via MiXCR and lists one record per CDR3 protein. The table lists some 360,000 distinct CDR3 sequences, about a sixth of them singletons. Disease lasting under 3 months, a NOSPECS grade of at least 4, and a Clinical Activity Score of at least 3 were features of the ophthalmopathy patients. PBMCs came from 10 ml fresh peripheral blood. The CDR3 is 17 amino acids. V lost 0 bases and J lost 4; bases outside the gene matches: 5. The germline gives CDR1 LGHNT, CDR2 FRNRAP. Study conclusions and caveats: Prediction of ophthalmopathy progression came a median around 6.5 months pre-onset. Most thyroid clonotypes expanded above 0.001 were also detected in blood.

This clonotype was picked up many times. No antigen is known for it. This receptor was obtained from a woman between 40 and 50 years old with Graves' ophthalmopathy. J is TRBJ2-2 and V is TRBV12-5, with 10 bases fitting TRBD1. The sequenced sample consisted of blood. DNA for the CDR3: TGTGCTAGTGGTTTGGTACTCCGGACAGGGGGCACCGGGGAGCTGTTTTTT. Residues: CASGLVLRTGGTGELFF.